What follows are 21 T cell receptor beta chains derived from one specimen sequenced in a study of blood T cells in healthy people across ages (dated by TCRdb to the mid-2010s). The library was prepared using 5' RACE. Sequenced on an Illumina HiSeq 2500. A second PCR of roughly 6 to 12 cycles was performed with a sample-barcoded 5' primer and a J-beta primer mix. TCRdb passed the public sequencing reads through fastp at Q25 and MiXCR, retaining productive beta sequences. One record per CDR3 amino acid sequence lists the most common genes and DNA. The sample records over 600,000 distinct CDR3 sequences, around two fifths of which are singletons. The ten largest make up approximately 29% of the sample. Sample: blood. These TCRs come from a man older than 75 in good health.

This clonotype was observed a few times. The J gene is TRBJ1-2, the V gene TRBV29-1, with D tentatively TRBD1 (5 bases). V was clipped by 7 bases and J by 8 bases, with 20 bases between them. The germline V gene encodes CDR1 SQVTM and CDR2 ANQGSEA. This CDR3 contains 13 residues. Here the CDR3 DNA reads TGCAGCGCCCCAGGGACGATTCACGGGGGCTACACCTTC. Its protein is CSAPGTIHGGYTF. Based on the CDR3 plus reference TRBV29-1 and TRBJ1-2, the full variable domain is SAVISQKPSRDICQRGTSLTIQCQVDSQVTMMFWYRQQPGQSLTLIATANQGSEATYESGFVIDKFPISRPNLTFSTLTVSNMSPEDSSIYLCSAPGTIHGGYTFGSGTRLTVV.

Only a few counts were recorded for this clonotype. The junction differs from germline at one of its ends, possibly a read error. The CDR3, as DNA: TGTGCTAGCAGCTTAGCCGCGGGAAGGTGGGGCAATGAGCAGTACTTC. It yields the protein CASSLAAGRWGNEQYF. The V and J genes are TRBV7-7 and TRBJ2-5; tentatively, D is TRBD2 (6 bases). The germline V gene encodes CDR1 SSHAT and CDR2 FNYEAQ (reference sequence). There are 16 residues in the CDR3.

This rearrangement joins TRBV7-2 to TRBJ2-7, with a weak D call TRBD2 (5 bases). V lost 1 base and J 3 bases, leaving 10 bases between the germline ends. The CDR3 totals 14 residues. CDR1 is SGHTA, CDR2 FQGNSA, per germline. CDR3 loop: CASSLEAGLYEQYF. CDR3 coding DNA: TGTGCCAGCAGCTTAGAGGCAGGACTCTACGAGCAGTACTTC.

This clonotype was seen only a few times. The chain joins TRBV27 to TRBJ1-6, with a possible D match to TRBD1 (5 bases). Germline V gives CDR1 MNHEY, CDR2 SMNVEV (reference sequence). This CDR3 comprises 14 residues. With 2 bases removed from V and 6 bases from J, the gap between germline ends came to 8 bases. The CDR3: CASSLRGSNSPLHF. The DNA for the CDR3 is TGTGCCAGCAGTTTACGGGGGAGTAATTCACCCCTCCACTTT.

This rearrangement joins TRBV20-1 to TRBJ2-3; 7 bases agree with TRBD2. Germline V gene lookup returns CDR1 DFQATT and CDR2 SNEGSKA (reference sequence). With 2 bases clipped from V and 4 bases from J, the junction kept 15 bases outside the gene matches. The CDR3 length is 17 residues. CDR3 coding DNA: TGCAGTGCTAGAAATCCCCTAAGCGGGAATGGCGCAGATACGCAGTATTTT. It is translated as CSARNPLSGNGADTQYF.

This sequence joins TRBV30 and TRBJ2-1, with 11 bases matching TRBD2. V lost 7 bases, J lost 2 bases, and 4 bases stayed unmatched. In germline, CDR1 is GTSNPN, CDR2 SVGIG (reference sequence). The CDR3 has 14 residues. The CDR3 DNA follows: TGTGCCTCTCGACTAGCGGGACCCTACAATGAGCAGTTCTTC. Protein: CASRLAGPYNEQFF. Together with reference TRBV30 and TRBJ2-1, the CDR3 gives the full variable domain: SQTIHQWPATLVQPVGSPLSLECTVEGTSNPNLYWYRQAAGRGLQLLFYSVGIGQISSEVPQNLSASRPQDRQFILSSKKLLLSDSGFYLCASRLAGPYNEQFFGPGTRLTVL.

The sample holds a few counts of this clonotype. This sequence joins TRBV9 and TRBJ2-4, with 8 bases matching TRBD1. The J call may not be correct, given that the DNA end is closer to TRBJ2-7. The CDR3 has 15 amino acids. Per the germline V gene, CDR1 is SGDLS and CDR2 is YYNGEE. In DNA form, the CDR3 reads TGTGCCAGCAGCACCAGCCCCGGGACAGGCTACGAGCAGTACTTC. It specifies CASSTSPGTGYEQYF.

This clonotype was seen only a few times. J is TRBJ2-1 and V is TRBV20-1, with 9 bases lining up with TRBD2. Germline loops: CDR1 DFQATT, CDR2 SNEGSKA (reference sequence). The V segment lost 7 bases and the J segment 2 bases; nucleotides outside the gene matches: 6. The CDR3 has 14 residues. CDR3 in amino acids: CSVNSGRTYNEQFF. The CDR3 coding sequence is TGCAGTGTCAATAGCGGGAGAACCTACAATGAGCAGTTCTTC.

Note on this clonotype: At one end the junction does not follow the germline gene, possibly because of a read error. This sequence joins TRBV7-2 and TRBJ1-6; D not certain. Germline V lookup: CDR1 SGHTA, CDR2 FQGNSA. The CDR3 covers 13 residues. Here the CDR3 DNA reads TGTGCCAGCAGCTTAGGGGTTAATTCACCCCCCCACTTT. This sequence encodes CASSLGVNSPPHF. Drawing the rest from reference TRBV7-2 and TRBJ1-6, the complete variable domain is GAGVSQSPSNKVTEKGKDVELRCDPISGHTALYWYRQSLGQGLEFLIYFQGNSAPDKSGLPSDRFSAERTGGSVSTLTIQRTQQEDSAVYLCASSLGVNSPPHFGNGTRLTVT.

This clonotype appeared a few times. This chain uses TRBV7-2 with TRBJ2-5; the D gene is possibly TRBD2 (6 bases). Germline V lookup: CDR1 SGHTA, CDR2 FQGNSA. The V and J ends lost 2 bases and 4 bases respectively, with 20 bases between them. The CDR3 extends over 17 amino acids. The CDR3 spells CASSLRGASASLETQYF. The CDR3 DNA is TGTGCCAGCAGCTTAAGGGGCGCTAGCGCGTCCTTAGAGACCCAGTACTTC. Together with reference TRBV7-2 and TRBJ2-5, the CDR3 gives the full variable domain: GAGVSQSPSNKVTEKGKDVELRCDPISGHTALYWYRQSLGQGLEFLIYFQGNSAPDKSGLPSDRFSAERTGGSVSTLTIQRTQQEDSAVYLCASSLRGASASLETQYFGPGTRLLVL.

This clonotype has ten or more counts. J is TRBJ2-6 and V is TRBV29-1; 7 bases map to TRBD1. The junction had 2 bases not matched to a gene; V was cut back by 2 bases and J by 1 base. The CDR3 loop spans 15 amino acids. Germline V lookup: CDR1 SQVTM, CDR2 ANQGSEA. CDR3 amino acids: CSVETQGSGANVLTF. Here the CDR3 DNA reads TGCAGCGTTGAAACACAGGGGTCTGGGGCCAACGTCCTGACTTTC.

A few counts support this clonotype. The chain combines TRBV10-1 with TRBJ2-1; 12 bases agree with TRBD2. After removal of 4 bases from V and 7 bases from J, the junction contained 5 bases not matched to a gene. Germline loops: CDR1 WNHNN, CDR2 SYGVQD (reference sequence). This CDR3 comprises 15 residues. The CDR3 sequence is CASSAASGRANEQFF. The CDR3 bases are TGCGCCAGCAGTGCGGCTAGCGGGAGGGCTAATGAGCAGTTCTTC.

This chain connects TRBV7-2 to TRBJ2-7; 11 bases line up with TRBD1. The V and J ends lost 5 bases and 6 bases, in that order; junction bases with no gene match: 12. The CDR3 runs to 16 residues. Per germline, CDR1 SGHTA and CDR2 FQGNSA. CDR3 nucleotides: TGTGCCAGCAGCCTACTAGGACAGGGGGCGAATCGCGAGCAGTACTTC. Translation: CASSLLGQGANREQYF.

V gene TRBV15 combines with J gene TRBJ2-1; D tentatively reads TRBD1 or TRBD2 (6 bases each). Trimming shortened V by 0 bases and J by 5 bases, and 17 bases separated the two germline ends. CDR1 and CDR2 (germline): LNHNV, YYDKDF (reference sequence). This CDR3 is 17 amino acids long. DNA for the CDR3: TGTGCCACCAGCAGAGAAGGGTCCGGGGGCCTCAACAATGAGCAGTTCTTC. This translates into CATSREGSGGLNNEQFF.

This clonotype was recorded a few times. The chain couples TRBV12-3 or TRBV12-4 to TRBJ1-4, with D uncertain. Trimming stripped 5 bases from V and 7 bases from J, with 11 bases between. This CDR3 region has 13 residues. The CDR3 sequence: CASSLNHGEKLFF. CDR3 DNA sequence: TGTGCCAGCAGTCTCAATCACGGTGAAAAACTGTTTTTT.

This clonotype was seen a few times. The V gene is TRBV7-6, the J gene TRBJ2-3; D tentatively fits TRBD1 or TRBD2 (5 bases each). Between the trimmed V and J ends, which lost 5 bases and 2 bases, there was a span of 11 bases. The CDR3 spans 14 residues. Germline CDR1 and CDR2: SGHVS and FNYEAQ. The chain's CDR3 is CASSLLGVTDTQYF. CDR3 coding DNA: TGTGCCAGCAGCCTACTAGGGGTCACAGATACGCAGTATTTT.

This clonotype appeared many times. V and J are TRBV20-1 and TRBJ2-7; 12 bases line up with TRBD2. CDR3 length: 15 amino acids. Germline V gene data show CDR1 as DFQATT and CDR2 as SNEGSKA (reference sequence). V shed 0 bases and J 4 bases; nucleotides not matched to a gene: 4. The DNA of the CDR3 is TGCAGTGCTAGAGACCGACTAGCGGGAGAGTACGAGCAGTACTTC. It codes for CSARDRLAGEYEQYF.

The chain employs TRBV29-1 and TRBJ2-1; TRBD1 matches 8 bases. CDR3 length: 16 amino acids. V gave up 7 bases and J gave up 3 bases; unmatched junction bases: 14. Per the germline V gene, CDR1 is SQVTM and CDR2 is ANQGSEA. CDR3: CSANTGGTNNYNEQFF. In DNA form, the CDR3 reads TGCAGCGCAAACACAGGGGGGACGAACAACTACAATGAGCAGTTCTTC.

This chain connects TRBV7-9 to TRBJ1-1; 7 bases align to TRBD1. V shed 4 bases and J 4 bases; nucleotides not matched to a gene: 9. The CDR3 is 15 amino acids. The germline V gene has CDR1 SEHNR and CDR2 FQNEAQ (reference sequence). The CDR3 is CASSSQGGTRTEAFF. CDR3 nucleotides: TGTGCCAGCAGCTCTCAGGGGGGGACCCGCACTGAAGCTTTCTTT. Filled out from reference TRBV7-9 and TRBJ1-1, the complete variable domain reads DTGVSQNPRHKITKRGQNVTFRCDPISEHNRLYWYRQTLGQGPEFLTYFQNEAQLEKSRLLSDRFSAERPKGSFSTLEIQRTEQGDSAMYLCASSSQGGTRTEAFFGQGTRLTVV.

There are a few counts of this clonotype. The V and J genes are TRBV28 and TRBJ2-5; 7 positions agree with TRBD1. CDR3 length: 15 residues. Trimming at V came to 6 bases and at J to 2 bases, leaving 9 bases not matched to a gene. CDR1 and CDR2 from the germline V gene are MDHEN and SYDVKM. CDR3 sequence: CASSPRGQPQETQYF. CDR3 DNA: TGTGCCAGCAGCCCCCGGGGACAGCCACAAGAGACCCAGTACTTC.

This chain uses TRBV30 with TRBJ2-5, with 10 bases matching TRBD1. The CDR3 covers 14 residues. Germline V gene sequence: CDR1 GTSNPN, CDR2 SVGIG (reference sequence). The V and J ends lost 1 base and 5 bases, in that order; junction bases with no gene match: 4. The CDR3 spells CAWSGDRGAETQYF. The CDR3 coding sequence is TGTGCCTGGAGTGGGGACAGGGGAGCTGAGACCCAGTACTTC.